These 8 T cell receptor beta chains were all obtained from the same sample, sequenced in a study of T cell responses to AZD1222 COVID-19 vaccine. Profiling relied on immunoSEQ multiplex PCR, and the TCRdb table lists in-frame clones only, not all of them. Seen here are about 140,000 clones, 70% to 90% observed once, and the top ten hold over 3.5%. Sequenced material: peripheral blood, taken on day 0 of AZD1222 vaccination. The receptors were gathered from an adult in good health.

The chain employs TRBV30 and TRBJ1-6, with D maybe TRBD1 (5 bases). The CDR3 sequence is 16 residues long. The V and J ends lost 3 bases and 1 base respectively, with 13 bases between them. Germline V lookup: CDR1 GTSNPN, CDR2 SVGIG (reference sequence). CDR3 sequence: CAWRTSGRSYNSPLHF. The CDR3 coding sequence is TGTGCCTGGAGGACGTCAGGGAGATCCTATAATTCACCCCTCCACTTT.

The rearrangement uses TRBV4-2 and TRBJ2-2; 11 nucleotides align to TRBD2. This CDR3 has 16 amino acids. CDR1 and CDR2 from the germline V gene are LGHNA and YNFKEQ. The V segment lost 3 bases and the J segment 6 bases; nucleotides outside the gene matches: 6. CDR3 amino acids: CASSQESSGRSGELFF. DNA of the CDR3: TGTGCCAGCAGCCAGGAGTCTAGCGGGAGGTCCGGGGAGCTGTTTTTT.

V gene TRBV5-1 combines with J gene TRBJ2-3; 7 nucleotides match TRBD2. The CDR3 is 14 amino acids. Trimming at V came to 6 bases and at J to 1 base, leaving 5 bases not matched to a gene. The germline V gene encodes CDR1 SGHRS and CDR2 YFSETQ. The chain's CDR3 is CASIGGSGTDTQYF. In nucleotides, the CDR3 is TGCGCCAGCATCGGCGGGAGCGGCACAGATACGCAGTATTTT.

The rearrangement joins TRBV7-8 to TRBJ2-1, with D unclear. Germline values: CDR1 SGHVS, CDR2 FQNEAQ. This CDR3 is built from 14 residues. Trimming removed 3 bases at V and 4 bases at J, with 10 bases between. CDR3 nucleotide sequence: TGTGCCAGCAGCTTGGGTGAGCTTTACAATGAGCAGTTCTTC. This translates into CASSLGELYNEQFF.

The rearrangement uses TRBV5-1 and TRBJ1-1; weak D call: TRBD1 (5 bases). Trimming removed 0 bases at V and 11 bases at J, with 14 bases between. Germline V gene sequence: CDR1 SGHRS, CDR2 YFSETQ. This CDR3 contains 13 residues. The CDR3 spells CASSLVRGPPAFF. CDR3 DNA: TGCGCCAGCAGCTTGGTCCGGGGCCCACCGGCTTTCTTT.

This chain links TRBV6-1 with TRBJ2-5; D remains unclear. In germline, CDR1 is MNHNS, CDR2 SASEGT. V gave up 1 base and J gave up 4 bases, with 10 bases separating them. The CDR3 has 14 amino acids. The DNA of the CDR3 is TGTGCCAGCAGTGAAGGGGCAGCCGGAGAGACCCAGTACTTC. As protein: CASSEGAAGETQYF.

The rearrangement joins TRBV30 to TRBJ1-1, with D possibly TRBD1 on 6 matching bases. CDR3 size: 17 residues. The germline CDR1 and CDR2 sequences are GTSNPN and SVGIG (reference sequence). The V gene lost 2 bases and the J gene lost 0 bases, with 19 bases spanning the gap. The CDR3 coding sequence is TGTGCCTGGAGTTATATTGGGACACCGACTATGAACACTGAAGCTTTCTTT. Its translation: CAWSYIGTPTMNTEAFF.

The chain links TRBV15 to TRBJ2-1; TRBD1 matches 9 bases. The V and J ends lost 5 bases and 3 bases, in that order; junction bases with no gene match: 8. Germline lookup yields CDR1 LNHNV and CDR2 YYDKDF (reference sequence). CDR3 length: 16 residues. The CDR3 is CATSGNDRGFYNEQFF. DNA for the CDR3: TGTGCCACCAGCGGGAACGACAGGGGGTTCTACAATGAGCAGTTCTTC.